This TCR beta chain comes out of a study of T-cell memory formation after mild COVID-19. Study-wide findings and caveats: A subset of responding clones appeared in pre-infection memory, suggesting cross-reactive memory joined. Shrinking CD4+ clones were chiefly CM and EM; CD8+ ones were chiefly EMRA. A second wave of clones peaked on day 37, and their SARS-CoV-2 specificity went unconfirmed. Whereas later expanders leaned CD4+, clones contracting day 15 to 85 showed a balanced CD4/CD8 makeup.

TCRdb re-derived calls from the 5' RACE reads in MiXCR, one entry per CDR3 protein. The top ten hold 22% of the sample, which has about 350,000 distinct CDR3 sequences, around 13% seen once. On this clonotype itself: Its matching antigen is unknown.

The CDR3 loop spans 15 amino acids. Germline CDR1 is LGHDT and CDR2 is YNNKEL (reference sequence). Trimming at V came to 8 bases and at J to 7 bases, leaving 11 bases not matched to a gene. The TCR sequence derives from a man between 18 and 35 years old who had mild COVID-19 (a few samples of this study predate the infection). Cell type and time point are not known. The chain uses TRBV3-1 and TRBJ1-6; 7 nucleotides match TRBD1. Sequences were obtained from PBMCs or a T cell subset sorted from them (not recorded which). CDR3 protein: CASSQDAGGNSPLHF. CDR3 DNA: TGTGCCAGCTCGCAAGACGCAGGGGGGAATTCACCCCTCCACTTT. The full variable domain, rest sourced from reference TRBV3-1 and TRBJ1-6, is DTAVSQTPKYLVTQMGNDKSIKCEQNLGHDTMYWYKQDSKKFLKIMFSYNNKELIINETVPNRFSPKSPDKAHLNLHINSLELGDSAVYFCASSQDAGGNSPLHFGNGTRLTVT.